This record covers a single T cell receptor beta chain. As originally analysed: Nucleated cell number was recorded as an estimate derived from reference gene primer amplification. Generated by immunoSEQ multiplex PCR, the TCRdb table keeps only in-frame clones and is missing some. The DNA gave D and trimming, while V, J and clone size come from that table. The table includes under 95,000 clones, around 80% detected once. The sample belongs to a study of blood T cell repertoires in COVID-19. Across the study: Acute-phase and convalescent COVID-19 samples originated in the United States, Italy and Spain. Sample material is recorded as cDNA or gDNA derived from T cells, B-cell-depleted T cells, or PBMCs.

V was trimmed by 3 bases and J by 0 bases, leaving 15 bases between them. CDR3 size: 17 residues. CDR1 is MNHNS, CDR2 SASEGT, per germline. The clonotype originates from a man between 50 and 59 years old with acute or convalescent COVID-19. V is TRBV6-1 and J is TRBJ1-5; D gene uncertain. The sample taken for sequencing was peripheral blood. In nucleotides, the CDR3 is TGTGCCAGCAGTGATCCGAGCGGGTGGTATAGCAATCAGCCCCAGCATTTT. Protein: CASSDPSGWYSNQPQHF.